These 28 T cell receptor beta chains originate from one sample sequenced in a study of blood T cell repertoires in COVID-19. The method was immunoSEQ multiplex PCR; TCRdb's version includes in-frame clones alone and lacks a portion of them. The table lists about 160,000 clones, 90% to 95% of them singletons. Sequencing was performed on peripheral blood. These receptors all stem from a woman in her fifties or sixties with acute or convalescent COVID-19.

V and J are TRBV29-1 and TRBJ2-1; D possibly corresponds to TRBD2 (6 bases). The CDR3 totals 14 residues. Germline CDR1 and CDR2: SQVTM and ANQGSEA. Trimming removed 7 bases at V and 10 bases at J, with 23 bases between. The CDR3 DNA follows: TGCAGCGCCTCCGGGACTGGAACTTCTTTCGAGCAGTTCTTC. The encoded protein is CSASGTGTSFEQFF.

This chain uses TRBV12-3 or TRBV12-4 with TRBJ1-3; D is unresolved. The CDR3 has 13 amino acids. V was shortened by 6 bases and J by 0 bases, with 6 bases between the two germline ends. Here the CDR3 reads CASRFYSGNTIYF. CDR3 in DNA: TGTGCCAGCAGGTTTTACTCTGGAAACACCATATATTTT.

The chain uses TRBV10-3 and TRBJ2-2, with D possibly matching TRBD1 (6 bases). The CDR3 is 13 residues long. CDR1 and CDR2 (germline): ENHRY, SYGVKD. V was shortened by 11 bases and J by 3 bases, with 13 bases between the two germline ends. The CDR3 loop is CAASGDYTGELFF. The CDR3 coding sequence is TGTGCCGCCTCAGGGGATTACACCGGGGAGCTGTTTTTT.

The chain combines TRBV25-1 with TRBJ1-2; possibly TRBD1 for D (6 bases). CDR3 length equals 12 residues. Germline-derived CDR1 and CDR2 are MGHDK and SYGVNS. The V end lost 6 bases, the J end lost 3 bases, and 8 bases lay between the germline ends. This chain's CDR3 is CASSRGDYGYTF. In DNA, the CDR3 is TGTGCCAGCAGCAGGGGTGACTATGGCTACACCTTC.

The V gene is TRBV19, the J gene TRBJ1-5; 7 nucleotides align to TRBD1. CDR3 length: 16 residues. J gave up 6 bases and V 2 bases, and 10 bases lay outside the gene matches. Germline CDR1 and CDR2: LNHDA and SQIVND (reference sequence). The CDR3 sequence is CASSIQVRGSSQPQHF. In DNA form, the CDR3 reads TGTGCCAGTAGTATACAGGTCAGGGGGAGTTCTCAGCCCCAGCATTTT.

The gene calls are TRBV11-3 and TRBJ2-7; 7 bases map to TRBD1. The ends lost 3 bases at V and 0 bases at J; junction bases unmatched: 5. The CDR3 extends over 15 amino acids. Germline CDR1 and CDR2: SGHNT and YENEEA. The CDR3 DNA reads TGTGCCAGCAGCTTGGGCGCAGGGGGCTCCTACGAGCAGTACTTC. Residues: CASSLGAGGSYEQYF.

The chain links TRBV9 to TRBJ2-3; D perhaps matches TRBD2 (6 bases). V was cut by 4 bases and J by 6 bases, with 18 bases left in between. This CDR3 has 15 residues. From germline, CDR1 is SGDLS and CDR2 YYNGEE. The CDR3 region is CASSIGDSGRDTQYF. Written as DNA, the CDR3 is TGTGCCAGCAGCATAGGGGACTCGGGACGGGATACGCAGTATTTT.

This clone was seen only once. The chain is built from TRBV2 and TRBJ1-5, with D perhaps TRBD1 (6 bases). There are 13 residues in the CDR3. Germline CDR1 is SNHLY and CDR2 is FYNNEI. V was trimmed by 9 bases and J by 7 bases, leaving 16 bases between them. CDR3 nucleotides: TGTGCCAGTCACAGGGATGAGGGCCAGCCCCAGCATTTT. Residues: CASHRDEGQPQHF.

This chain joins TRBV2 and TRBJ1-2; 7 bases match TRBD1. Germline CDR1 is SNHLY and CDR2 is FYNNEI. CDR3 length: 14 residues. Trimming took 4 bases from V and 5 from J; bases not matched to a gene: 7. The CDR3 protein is CASSGRQGGYGYTF. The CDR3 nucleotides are TGTGCCAGCAGTGGACGACAGGGTGGGTATGGCTACACCTTC.

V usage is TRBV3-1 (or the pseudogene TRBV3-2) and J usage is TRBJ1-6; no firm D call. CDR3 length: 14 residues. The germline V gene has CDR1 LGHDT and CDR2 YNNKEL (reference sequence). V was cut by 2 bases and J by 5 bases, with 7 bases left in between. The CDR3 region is CASSQRLNNSPLHF. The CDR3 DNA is TGTGCCAGCAGCCAAAGACTGAATAATTCACCCCTCCACTTT.

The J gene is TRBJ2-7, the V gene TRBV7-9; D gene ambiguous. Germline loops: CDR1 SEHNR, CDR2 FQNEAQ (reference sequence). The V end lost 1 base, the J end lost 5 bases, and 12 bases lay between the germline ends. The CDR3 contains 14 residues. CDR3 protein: CASSLGQTSDEQYF. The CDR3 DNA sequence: TGTGCCAGCAGCTTAGGCCAGACGAGCGACGAGCAGTACTTC.

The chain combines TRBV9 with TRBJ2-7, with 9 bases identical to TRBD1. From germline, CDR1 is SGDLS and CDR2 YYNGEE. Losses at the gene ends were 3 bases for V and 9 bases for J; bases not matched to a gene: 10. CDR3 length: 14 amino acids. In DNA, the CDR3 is TGTGCCAGCAGCGCACGGACAGGGGCACCCGTGCAGTACTTC. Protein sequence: CASSARTGAPVQYF. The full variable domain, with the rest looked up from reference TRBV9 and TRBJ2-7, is DSGVTQTPKHLITATGQRVTLRCSPRSGDLSVYWYQQSLDQGLQFLIQYYNGEERAKGNILERFSAQQFPDLHSELNLSSLELGDSALYFCASSARTGAPVQYFGPGTRLTVT.

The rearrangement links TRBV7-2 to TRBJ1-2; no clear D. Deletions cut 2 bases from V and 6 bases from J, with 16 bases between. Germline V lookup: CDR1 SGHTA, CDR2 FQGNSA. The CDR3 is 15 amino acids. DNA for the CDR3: TGTGCCAGCAGCTTATACTTCGATTCTTCGAATGGCTACACCTTC. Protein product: CASSLYFDSSNGYTF.

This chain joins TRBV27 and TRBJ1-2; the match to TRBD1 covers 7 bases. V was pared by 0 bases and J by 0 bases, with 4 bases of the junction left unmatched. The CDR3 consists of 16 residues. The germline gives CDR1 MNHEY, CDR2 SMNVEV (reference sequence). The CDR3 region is CASSLSPTGTNYGYTF. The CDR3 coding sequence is TGTGCCAGCAGTTTATCCCCGACAGGGACTAACTATGGCTACACCTTC.

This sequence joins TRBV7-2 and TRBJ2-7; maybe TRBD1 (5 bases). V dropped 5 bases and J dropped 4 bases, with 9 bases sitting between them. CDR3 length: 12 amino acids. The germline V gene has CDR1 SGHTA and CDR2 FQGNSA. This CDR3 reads CASSDDRYEQYF. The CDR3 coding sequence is TGTGCCAGCAGCGACGACAGATACGAGCAGTACTTC.

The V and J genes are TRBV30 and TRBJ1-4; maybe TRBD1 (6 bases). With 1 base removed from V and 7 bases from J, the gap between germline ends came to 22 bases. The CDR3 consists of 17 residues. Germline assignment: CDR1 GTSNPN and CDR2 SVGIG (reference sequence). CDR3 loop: CAWSGYRVLGDSEKLFF. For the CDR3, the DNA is TGTGCCTGGAGTGGCTACAGGGTTTTAGGTGATTCTGAAAAACTGTTTTTT.

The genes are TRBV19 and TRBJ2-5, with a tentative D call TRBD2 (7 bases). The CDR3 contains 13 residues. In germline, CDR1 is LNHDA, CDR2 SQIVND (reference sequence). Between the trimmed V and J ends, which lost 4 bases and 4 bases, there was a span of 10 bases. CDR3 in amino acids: CASSTGGRETQYF. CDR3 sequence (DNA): TGTGCCAGTAGTACGGGGGGCCGAGAGACCCAGTACTTC.

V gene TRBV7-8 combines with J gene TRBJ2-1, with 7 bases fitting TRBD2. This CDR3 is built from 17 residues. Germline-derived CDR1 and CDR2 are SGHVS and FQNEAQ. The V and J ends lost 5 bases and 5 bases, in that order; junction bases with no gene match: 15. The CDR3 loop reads CASSPRSTSELNNEQFF. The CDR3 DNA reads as TGTGCCAGCAGCCCCCGTTCTACTAGCGAGCTAAACAATGAGCAGTTCTTC.

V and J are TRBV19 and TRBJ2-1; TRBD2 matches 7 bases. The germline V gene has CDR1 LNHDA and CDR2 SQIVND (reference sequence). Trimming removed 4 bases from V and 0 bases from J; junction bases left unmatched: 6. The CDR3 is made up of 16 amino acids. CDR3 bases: TGTGCCAGTAGTACCTACCTAGCGGTCTCCTACAATGAGCAGTTCTTC. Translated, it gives CASSTYLAVSYNEQFF.

The CDR3 sequence: CATSDGSAYGYTF. CDR3 DNA sequence: TGTGCCACCAGTGACGGAAGCGCGTATGGCTACACCTTC. The chain carries TRBV24-1 and TRBJ1-2; the D is unclear. V shed 4 bases and J shed 5 bases, with 10 bases lying between them. This CDR3 contains 13 residues. CDR1 and CDR2 from the germline V gene are KGHDR and SFDVKD.

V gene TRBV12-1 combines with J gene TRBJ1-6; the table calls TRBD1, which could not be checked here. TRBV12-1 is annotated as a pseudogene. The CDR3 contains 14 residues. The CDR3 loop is CASSFPQGNSPLHF. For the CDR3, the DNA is TGTGCCAGCAGCTTCCCACAGGGAAATTCACCCCTCCACTTT.

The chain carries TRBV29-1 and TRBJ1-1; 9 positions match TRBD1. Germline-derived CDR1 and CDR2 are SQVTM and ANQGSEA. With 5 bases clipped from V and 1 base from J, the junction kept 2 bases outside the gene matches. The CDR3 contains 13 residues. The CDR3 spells CSVLQGANTEAFF. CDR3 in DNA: TGCAGCGTTTTACAGGGGGCGAACACTGAAGCTTTCTTT.

The CDR3 region has the DNA TGTGCCTGCCGGGACAGGGTAAATTCACCCCTCCACTTT. Amino acid sequence: CACRDRVNSPLHF. This sequence joins TRBV30 and TRBJ1-6, with 9 positions matching TRBD1. This CDR3 contains 13 residues. Germline V CDR1 and CDR2: GTSNPN, SVGIG (reference sequence). With 6 bases clipped from V and 7 bases from J, the junction kept 4 bases outside the gene matches. Drawing the rest from reference TRBV30 and TRBJ1-6, the complete variable domain is SQTIHQWPATLVQPVGSPLSLECTVEGTSNPNLYWYRQAAGRGLQLLFYSVGIGQISSEVPQNLSASRPQDRQFILSSKKLLLSDSGFYLCACRDRVNSPLHFGNGTRLTVT.

The CDR3 DNA reads as TGTGCCAGCAGCTTAGCGCGCGGCACTGAAGCTTTCTTT. It codes for CASSLARGTEAFF. The chain employs TRBV11-3 and TRBJ1-1; D unresolved. The germline gives CDR1 SGHNT, CDR2 YENEEA. This CDR3 is 13 amino acids long. V gave up 1 base and J gave up 4 bases, with 7 bases separating them.

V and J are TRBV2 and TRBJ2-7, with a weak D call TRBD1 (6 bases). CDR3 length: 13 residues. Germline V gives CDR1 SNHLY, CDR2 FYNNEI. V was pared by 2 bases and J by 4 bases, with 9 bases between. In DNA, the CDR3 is TGTGCCAGCAGTGAACGACAGGAGTACGAGCAGTACTTC. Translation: CASSERQEYEQYF.

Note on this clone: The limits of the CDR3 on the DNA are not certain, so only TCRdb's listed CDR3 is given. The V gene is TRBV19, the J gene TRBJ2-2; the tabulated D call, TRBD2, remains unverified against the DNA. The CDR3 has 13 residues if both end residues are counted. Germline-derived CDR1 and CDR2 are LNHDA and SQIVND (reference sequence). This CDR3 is CASTSGNTGELFF.

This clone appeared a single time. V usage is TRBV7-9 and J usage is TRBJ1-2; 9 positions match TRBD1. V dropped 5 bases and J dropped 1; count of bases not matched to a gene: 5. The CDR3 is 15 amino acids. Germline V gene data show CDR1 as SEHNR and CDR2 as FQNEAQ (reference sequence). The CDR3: CASSTGTGNNYGYTF. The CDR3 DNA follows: TGTGCCAGCAGCACCGGGACAGGGAATAACTATGGCTACACCTTC. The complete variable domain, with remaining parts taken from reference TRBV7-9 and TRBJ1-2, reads DTGVSQNPRHKITKRGQNVTFRCDPISEHNRLYWYRQTLGQGPEFLTYFQNEAQLEKSRLLSDRFSAERPKGSFSTLEIQRTEQGDSAMYLCASSTGTGNNYGYTFGSGTRLTVV.

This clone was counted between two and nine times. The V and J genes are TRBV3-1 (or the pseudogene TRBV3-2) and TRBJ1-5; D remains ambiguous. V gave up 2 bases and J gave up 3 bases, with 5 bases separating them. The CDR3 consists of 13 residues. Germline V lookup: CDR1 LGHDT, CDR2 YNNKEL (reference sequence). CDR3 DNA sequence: TGTGCCAGCAGCCAATTTCTCAATCAGCCCCAGCATTTT. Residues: CASSQFLNQPQHF.